The present T cell receptor (beta chain) was sequenced within a study of blood T cells in healthy people across ages. Germline V CDR1 and CDR2: MNHEY, SVGAGI. Trimming removed 0 bases at V and 4 bases at J, with 15 bases between. The CDR3 loop spans 16 amino acids. This clonotype was picked up a small number of times. Next came a second PCR, run for about 7 to 12 cycles, which used a sample-barcoded 5' primer along with a J-beta primer mix. Template switching added a 12-random-nucleotide identifier to every cDNA molecule. In TCRdb, the 5' RACE reads were re-called with MiXCR into one record per CDR3 protein. The sample contains more than 500,000 distinct CDR3 sequences, approximately 26% of which appear only once. Extraction of total RNA produced a minimum of 5.5 micrograms from each sample. A further study also used this sample, focusing on T cells of mothers and their children. That publication notes: RNA that had been extracted went wholly into cDNA synthesis, at about 1.5 ug per 15 ul.

The chain uses TRBV6-5 and TRBJ2-5; D might be TRBD1 or TRBD2, each matching 5 bases. Input material: blood. The TCR comes from a boy aged 2 to 10 in good health. Here the CDR3 reads CASSYSGYGAGETQYF. The CDR3 bases are TGTGCCAGCAGTTACTCTGGGTACGGGGCAGGAGAGACCCAGTACTTC.